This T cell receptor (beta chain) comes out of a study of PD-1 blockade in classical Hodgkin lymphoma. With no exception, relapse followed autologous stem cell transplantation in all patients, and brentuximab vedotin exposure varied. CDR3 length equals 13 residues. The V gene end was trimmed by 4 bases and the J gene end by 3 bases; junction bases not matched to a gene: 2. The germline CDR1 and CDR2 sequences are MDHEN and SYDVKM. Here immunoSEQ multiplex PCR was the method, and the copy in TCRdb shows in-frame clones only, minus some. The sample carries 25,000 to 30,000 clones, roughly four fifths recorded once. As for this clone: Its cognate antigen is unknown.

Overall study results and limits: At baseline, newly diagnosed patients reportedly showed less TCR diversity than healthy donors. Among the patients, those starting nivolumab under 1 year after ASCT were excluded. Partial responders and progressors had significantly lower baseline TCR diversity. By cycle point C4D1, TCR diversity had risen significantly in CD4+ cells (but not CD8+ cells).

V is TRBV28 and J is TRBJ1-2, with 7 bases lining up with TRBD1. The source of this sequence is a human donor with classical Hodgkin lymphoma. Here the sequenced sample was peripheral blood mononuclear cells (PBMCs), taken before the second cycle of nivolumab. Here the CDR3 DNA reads TGTGCCAGCAGTTACAGGGGTTACTATGGCTACACCTTC. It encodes CASSYRGYYGYTF.